This T cell receptor (beta chain) is drawn from a study of cytomegalovirus exposure and HLA in healthy donors. Study-wide findings and caveats: Cytomegalovirus association was listed for about 170 TCR beta chains.

Participants comprised healthy donors of bone marrow. Note on this clone: The antigen is unknown.

With 60 Vbeta and 13 Jbeta primers, the PCR was carried out. Sequencing used immunoSEQ multiplex PCR; TCRdb keeps in-frame clones, though not all of them. The sample carries tens of thousands of clones, 81% recorded once. V was clipped by 5 bases and J by 8 bases; unmatched bases: 3. This CDR3 has 14 residues. Germline V gene lookup returns CDR1 WNHNN and CDR2 SYGVQD (reference sequence). V gene TRBV10-1 combines with J gene TRBJ2-1; 13 bases are a match to TRBD2. This TCR derives from a girl aged 2 to 9 in good health and CMV-seropositive. The sequenced sample consisted of PBMCs. The chain's CDR3 is CASSRTSGSYEQFF. DNA for the CDR3: TGCGCCAGCAGTAGGACTAGCGGGAGCTATGAGCAGTTCTTC.